Listed below are T cell receptor beta chains from one sample, sequenced in a study of Graves' ophthalmopathy and Graves' hyperthyroidism. TCRdb fed the multiplex PCR reads into MiXCR, producing one record per CDR3 protein. Of hundreds of thousands of distinct CDR3 sequences listed, about 20% are singletons. Sequencing was done on a sample of peripheral blood. The receptors stem from a woman aged 18-35 years with stable Graves' hyperthyroidism. Some clones in this sample may be carry-over from other donors' samples. CDR3s include the opening cysteine and the closing phenylalanine or tryptophan. A D gene is named only where the DNA matches it firmly. The size field is filled for only some rows; it gives once, few, many or a size class.

D gene	V gene	J gene	clone size	CDR3 protein	CDR3 DNA
NA	TRBV3-1	TRBJ1-1	few	CASSQYGGVNTEAFF	TGTGCCAGCAGCCAATACGGGGGGGTGAACACTGAAGCTTTCTTT
NA	TRBV6-5	TRBJ2-7	many	CASSYSGSGAPYEQYF	TGTGCCAGCAGTTACTCAGGGTCCGGGGCCCCCTACGAGCAGTACTTC
TRBD1	TRBV6-5	TRBJ1-2	many	CASSLTGDDYGYTF	TGTGCCAGCAGTTTGACAGGGGATGACTATGGCTACACCTTC
TRBD2	TRBV29-1	TRBJ2-7	NA	CSVVRLAGPYEQYF	TGCAGCGTTGTGCGGCTAGCGGGACCCTACGAGCAGTACTTC
NA	TRBV20-1	TRBJ2-7	NA	CSARQETYEQYF	TGCAGTGCTAGACAGGAGACCTACGAGCAGTACTTC
NA	TRBV6-5	TRBJ2-7	many	CASSWPDSYEQYF	TGTGCCAGCAGTTGGCCGGACAGTTACGAGCAGTACTTC
TRBD1	TRBV12-3/TRBV12-4	TRBJ2-7	many	CASSLRGQGYEQYF	TGTGCCAGCAGTTTGAGAGGACAGGGTTACGAGCAGTACTTC
NA	TRBV11-2	TRBJ2-5	many	CASSAGPQETQYF	TGTGCCAGCAGCGCCGGACCACAAGAGACCCAGTACTTC
TRBD1	TRBV20-1	TRBJ1-2	many	CSARDRDMDRGIVGYGYTF	TGCAGTGCTAGAGATCGGGACATGGACAGGGGTATTGTTGGCTATGGCTACACCTTC
NA	TRBV5-6	TRBJ1-1	many	CASSNRVVTEAFF	TGTGCCAGCAGCAACAGGGTAGTCACTGAAGCTTTCTTT
NA	TRBV28	TRBJ2-5	NA	CASTRGGSQETQYF	TGTGCCAGCACAAGGGGGGGGTCCCAAGAGACCCAGTACTTC
NA	TRBV18	TRBJ1-2	many	CASSPDSLYGYTF	TGTGCCAGCTCACCGGACAGCTTATATGGCTACACCTTC
NA	TRBV30	TRBJ1-1	many	CAWSRVNTEAFF	TGTGCCTGGAGTAGGGTGAACACTGAAGCTTTCTTT
NA	TRBV5-1	TRBJ2-5	few	CASSLLTALQETQYF	TGCGCCAGCAGCTTATTGACGGCTCTACAAGAGACCCAGTACTTC
TRBD1	TRBV2	TRBJ1-1	NA	CASGDSSNTEAFF	TGTGCCAGCGGGGACAGTTCGAACACTGAAGCTTTCTTT
NA	TRBV20-1	TRBJ1-3	many	CSASDPGRLSGNTIYF	TGCAGTGCTAGCGATCCGGGACGCTTGTCTGGAAACACCATATATTTT
NA	TRBV7-2	TRBJ1-2	many	CASSLGGLLFHTF	TGTGCCAGCAGCTTAGGGGGACTGCTCTTTCACACCTTC
TRBD1	TRBV13	TRBJ2-7	many	CASSSYRDRFYEQYF	TGTGCCAGCAGCTCTTACCGGGACAGGTTTTACGAGCAGTACTTC
TRBD1	TRBV11-2	TRBJ1-1	many	CASSPGQGAKAFF	TGTGCCAGCAGCCCGGGACAGGGGGCCAAAGCTTTCTTT
NA	TRBV19	TRBJ2-2	NA	CASSIVGLSNTGELFF	TGTGCCAGTAGTATAGTTGGACTTTCGAACACCGGGGAGCTGTTTTTT
NA	TRBV28	TRBJ1-5	NA	CASSFSGTGRNQPQHF	TGTGCCAGCAGTTTTTCAGGAACAGGGCGCAATCAGCCCCAGCATTTT
NA	TRBV6-5	TRBJ2-5	few	CASSYSRDASKAETQYF	TGTGCCAGCAGTTACTCGCGGGATGCTAGCAAGGCGGAGACCCAGTACTTC
TRBD1	TRBV30	TRBJ1-1	NA	CAWSVSWTGGSEAFF	TGTGCCTGGAGTGTCAGTTGGACAGGGGGCTCTGAAGCTTTCTTT
NA	TRBV12-3/TRBV12-4	TRBJ2-7	many	CASSFAGTGPSEQYF	TGTGCCAGCAGTTTTGCCGGGACGGGGCCCTCCGAGCAGTACTTC
NA	TRBV7-8	TRBJ1-1	many	CASSLAIGLSTEAFF	TGTGCCAGCAGCTTAGCGATAGGACTGAGCACTGAAGCTTTCTTT
NA	TRBV5-1	TRBJ2-7	few	CASSWTDLSYEQYF	TGCGCCAGCAGCTGGACTGACCTCTCCTACGAGCAGTACTTC
NA	TRBV4-2	TRBJ1-2	many	CASSQDRDTIYGYTF	TGTGCCAGCAGCCAAGACCGGGACACGATATATGGCTACACCTTC
NA	TRBV7-9	TRBJ2-7	many	CASSLQTSSYEQYF	TGTGCCAGCAGCTTACAAACGAGTTCCTACGAGCAGTACTTC
TRBD1	TRBV11-2	TRBJ2-5	many	CARAGQGVRGAQETQYF	TGTGCCAGGGCGGGACAGGGTGTTCGCGGGGCCCAAGAGACCCAGTACTTC
NA	TRBV6-1	TRBJ2-4	many	CASSDEGLGKNIQYF	TGTGCCAGCAGTGACGAGGGGTTGGGCAAAAACATTCAGTACTTC
NA	TRBV20-1	TRBJ2-7	many	CSARGPGRYEQYF	TGCAGTGCTAGAGGGCCCGGACGCTACGAGCAGTACTTC
NA	TRBV20-1	TRBJ2-7	many	CSARGDTRGDEQYF	TGCAGTGCTAGGGGGGACACGAGGGGGGACGAGCAGTACTTC
TRBD1	TRBV5-1	TRBJ1-6	many	CASSQTGGSYNSPLHF	TGCGCCAGCAGCCAGACAGGGGGCTCCTATAATTCACCCCTCCACTTT
NA	TRBV19	TRBJ1-5	few	CATTGGPWGNQPQHF	TGTGCCACCACGGGGGGCCCCTGGGGGAATCAGCCCCAGCATTTT
TRBD1	TRBV3-1	TRBJ2-5	NA	CASMYRGSETQYF	TGTGCCAGCATGTACAGGGGGAGCGAGACCCAGTACTTC
NA	TRBV28	TRBJ2-4	many	CASTGTLAKNIQYF	TGTGCCAGCACTGGAACCCTAGCCAAAAACATTCAGTACTTC
NA	TRBV6-1	TRBJ2-5	many	CASRHRVQETQYF	TGTGCCAGCAGGCACAGGGTGCAAGAGACCCAGTACTTC
NA	TRBV30	TRBJ2-2	many	CAWSVLSSSVGELFF	TGTGCCTGGAGTGTACTTTCTTCGTCGGTCGGGGAGCTGTTTTTT
TRBD1	TRBV6-2/TRBV6-3	TRBJ2-7	many	CASSYARTGNEQYF	TGTGCCAGCAGTTACGCCCGGACAGGGAACGAGCAGTACTTC
NA	TRBV6-2/TRBV6-3	TRBJ2-7	many	CASSGTTPHLDF	TGTGCCAGCAGTGGGACAACCCCCCACTTGGACTTC
TRBD1	TRBV19	TRBJ1-5	many	CATQGDSNYQPQHF	TGTGCCACCCAAGGGGACAGCAATTATCAGCCCCAGCATTTT
NA	TRBV6-1	TRBJ1-1	NA	CASKRQVGTEAFF	TGTGCCAGCAAAAGACAGGTTGGGACTGAAGCTTTCTTT
NA	TRBV11-2	TRBJ1-1	many	CASSLVPGNTEAFF	TGTGCCAGCAGCTTAGTTCCGGGAAACACTGAAGCTTTCTTT
NA	TRBV19	TRBJ1-2	many	CASSGPGRDYGYTF	TGTGCCAGTAGTGGTCCAGGGAGGGACTATGGCTACACCTTC
NA	TRBV5-1	TRBJ2-2	NA	CASSRQSNTGELFF	TGCGCCAGCAGCAGACAGTCGAACACCGGGGAGCTGTTTTTT
NA	TRBV5-1	TRBJ2-6	many	CASSLNWGTGANVLTF	TGCGCCAGCAGCTTGAATTGGGGGACTGGGGCCAACGTCCTGACTTTC
TRBD2	TRBV6-1	TRBJ2-1	few	CASSPEGRGRYNEQFF	TGTGCCAGCAGCCCCGAGGGGCGGGGGAGATACAATGAGCAGTTCTTC
NA	TRBV18	TRBJ1-2	NA	CASSPQTINYGYTF	TGTGCCAGCTCACCCCAGACAATCAACTATGGCTACACCTTC
TRBD1	TRBV5-1	TRBJ2-5	NA	CASSPDRVEETQYF	TGCGCCAGCAGCCCCGACAGGGTGGAGGAGACCCAGTACTTC
TRBD1	TRBV19	TRBJ1-2	many	CASSADRGGPYGYTF	TGTGCCAGTAGTGCCGACAGGGGGGGACCGTATGGCTACACCTTC
NA	TRBV11-1	TRBJ2-5	once	CASSLDAAGAAWTQYF	TGTGCCAGCAGCTTAGACGCGGCGGGGGCCGCTTGGACCCAGTACTTC
NA	TRBV6-5	TRBJ2-4	once	CASSYSRHQRDIKYF	TGTGCCAGCAGTTACTCGAGGCACCAACGGGACATTAAGTACTTC
NA	TRBV28	TRBJ2-5	NA	CASSFMEGDQETQYF	TGTGCCAGCAGTTTTATGGAGGGCGATCAAGAGACCCAGTACTTC
NA	TRBV7-6	TRBJ2-7	NA	CASSLTGLSSSYEQYF	TGTGCCAGCAGCCTAACGGGACTGTCTAGCTCCTACGAGCAGTACTTC
NA	TRBV5-1	TRBJ1-6	many	CASQDSSYNSPLHF	TGCGCCAGCCAGGACAGCTCCTATAATTCACCCCTCCACTTT
NA	TRBV28	TRBJ2-5	many	CASIRGDKGETQYF	TGTGCCAGCATCAGGGGCGACAAGGGAGAGACCCAGTACTTC
TRBD1	TRBV28	TRBJ1-2	NA	CASRPTGGAGGETF	TGTGCCAGCAGACCAACAGGGGGCGCTGGGGGTGAGACCTTC
NA	TRBV6-2/TRBV6-3	TRBJ1-5	many	CASSIRDILPQPQHF	TGTGCCAGCAGTATCCGGGACATTTTACCTCAGCCCCAGCATTTT
NA	TRBV7-2	TRBJ1-6	few	CASSLAGSGPLHF	TGTGCCAGCAGCTTAGCCGGTTCTGGGCCCCTCCACTTT